The 13 T cell receptor beta chains below come from one sample, sequenced in a study of CD8 T cells in Susac syndrome. The RNA input was roughly 0.45 to 1 ug, and it was reverse transcribed with random hexamers. TCRdb reprocessed the immunoSEQ multiplex PCR reads with MiXCR, giving one entry per CDR3 protein. The sample carries about 300,000 distinct CDR3 sequences, roughly 90% recorded once. The sample was CD8+ T cells from PBMCs. The receptors were sampled from a human donor with multiple sclerosis.

Remarks on this clonotype: At one of its ends the junction is not consistent with the germline gene, which may arise from a read error. V gene TRBV7-3 combines with J gene TRBJ2-3; perhaps TRBD2 as D (6 bases). Germline V gene lookup returns CDR1 SGHTA and CDR2 FQGTGA. This CDR3 has 15 amino acids. The CDR3 protein is CASSITGSVTDTQYF. The CDR3 region has the DNA TGTGCCAGCAGCATAACCGGGAGTGTCACAGATACGCAGTATTTT.

There are a few counts of this clonotype. This chain links TRBV28 with TRBJ2-7, with unresolved D. With 7 bases removed from V and 3 bases from J, the gap between germline ends came to 16 bases. CDR1 MDHEN and CDR2 SYDVKM come from the germline V gene. The CDR3 runs to 14 residues. CDR3 amino acids: CASKVGSLVYEQYF. The CDR3 DNA reads TGTGCCAGCAAAGTCGGGTCTCTAGTCTACGAGCAGTACTTC.

The sample holds one count of this clonotype. This chain links TRBV15 with TRBJ2-7, with no clear D. The CDR3 loop spans 13 amino acids. Germline V lookup: CDR1 LNHNV, CDR2 YYDKDF (reference sequence). Trimming removed 4 bases at V and 4 bases at J, with 11 bases between. The CDR3 region is CATSTPQVYEQYF. The CDR3 coding sequence is TGTGCCACCAGCACCCCCCAGGTATACGAGCAGTACTTC.

The genes are TRBV7-9 and TRBJ2-2; D ambiguous. Germline CDR1 reads SEHNR; CDR2 reads FQNEAQ (reference sequence). CDR3 length: 11 amino acids. Between the trimmed V and J ends, which lost 11 bases and 5 bases, there was a span of 9 bases. CDR3 sequence: CAFPWTGELFF. The CDR3 bases are TGTGCCTTCCCTTGGACCGGGGAGCTGTTTTTT. Looking up the rest from reference TRBV7-9 and TRBJ2-2 gives the full variable domain: DTGVSQNPRHKITKRGQNVTFRCDPISEHNRLYWYRQTLGQGPEFLTYFQNEAQLEKSRLLSDRFSAERPKGSFSTLEIQRTEQGDSAMYLCAFPWTGELFFGEGSRLTVL.

The J gene is TRBJ2-7, the V gene TRBV5-4, with TRBD1 as a possible D gene (6 bases). CDR3 length: 16 amino acids. CDR1 SGHNT and CDR2 YYREEE come from the germline V gene (reference sequence). Trimming removed 1 base at V and 0 bases at J, with 14 bases between. The CDR3 DNA reads TGTGCCAGCAGCTTGTCTACAGGGTCTTACTCCTACGAGCAGTACTTC. It codes for CASSLSTGSYSYEQYF.

The genes are TRBV10-3 and TRBJ1-5, with TRBD1 matching 11 bases. From germline, CDR1 is ENHRY and CDR2 SYGVKD. There are 17 residues in the CDR3. V was pared by 2 bases and J by 4 bases, with 7 bases of the junction left unmatched. The CDR3 DNA reads as TGTGCCATCAGTGAGGCCGGACAGGGGGCGGGTAATCAGCCCCAGCATTTT. This gives the protein CAISEAGQGAGNQPQHF.

For this clonotype: One junction end disagrees with the germline gene, perhaps due to a read error. The genes are TRBV7-9 and TRBJ1-1, with D perhaps TRBD1 (5 bases). Germline V lookup: CDR1 SEHNR, CDR2 FQNEAQ (reference sequence). The CDR3 has 11 residues. The CDR3 DNA follows: TGTGCCAGCAGCTTAACTGATGACAGAAGGTTT. Translated, it gives CASSLTDDRRF.

As to this clonotype: A read error may account for a junction end that differs from germline. The chain carries TRBV4-3 and TRBJ2-3, with TRBD2 matching over 8 bases. This CDR3 region has 17 residues. Germline values: CDR1 LGHNA, CDR2 YSLEER. The CDR3 protein is CASSQVRLGRETATQYF. The CDR3 DNA reads TGCGCCAGCAGCCAAGTCCGACTCGGGAGGGAGACAGCTACGCAGTATTTT.

The DNA of the CDR3 is TGTGCCAGCAGTTTGATTGGGCAGGGTGATTCACCCCTCCACTTT. Translation: CASSLIGQGDSPLHF. V usage is TRBV27 and J usage is TRBJ1-6; tentative D call: TRBD1 (5 bases). Trimming took 3 bases from V and 8 from J, leaving 14 bases between them. The CDR3 is made up of 15 amino acids. Germline CDR1 reads MNHEY; CDR2 reads SMNVEV (reference sequence).

The rearrangement links TRBV4-3 to TRBJ2-1, with D perhaps TRBD1 (6 bases). CDR1 and CDR2 from the germline V gene are LGHNA and YSLEER. The ends were cut back, 4 bases at V and 6 bases at J, with 10 bases in the middle. The CDR3 contains 13 residues. The CDR3 coding sequence is TGCGCCAGCAGCCTAATACAGGGCAATGAGCAGTTCTTC. Translating gives CASSLIQGNEQFF.

This rearrangement joins TRBV30 to TRBJ2-3, with 7 positions matching TRBD1. This CDR3 is built from 16 residues. Looked up from germline, CDR1 is GTSNPN and CDR2 is SVGIG (reference sequence). After removal of 0 bases from V and 4 bases from J, the junction contained 10 bases not matched to a gene. CDR3 nucleotides: TGTGCCTGGAGTGTGTTAGAGGGGGCGAGTGCAGATACGCAGTATTTT. Its translation: CAWSVLEGASADTQYF.

This clonotype occurred once. The rearrangement joins TRBV5-6 to TRBJ2-7; D possibly corresponds to TRBD2 (5 bases). Between the trimmed V and J ends, which lost 4 bases and 3 bases, there was a span of 20 bases. There are 16 residues in the CDR3. Per germline, CDR1 SGHDT and CDR2 YYEEEE. The CDR3 DNA follows: TGTGCCAGCAGCCCTCTAGCAGGCTTCCGCAGCTACGAGCAGTACTTC. Its protein is CASSPLAGFRSYEQYF.

This clonotype was seen once. The V gene is TRBV7-9, the J gene TRBJ1-2; a possible D gene is TRBD1 (5 bases). The CDR3 runs 15 residues. CDR1 and CDR2 (germline): SEHNR, FQNEAQ (reference sequence). The ends were cut back, 2 bases at V and 7 bases at J, with 17 bases in the middle. The CDR3 DNA reads as TGTGCCAGCAGCTTAATCGGGGCAGGGTCGAGTGGCTACACCTTC. This encodes CASSLIGAGSSGYTF.